The following is a TCR beta chain sequence with its context. The sample comes from a study of beta chain features in type 1 diabetes. Germline-derived CDR1 and CDR2 are SGHVS and FNYEAQ. This CDR3 contains 15 residues. The V end lost 0 bases, the J end lost 0 bases, and 8 bases lay between the germline ends. Sequencing targeted expressed TCRB transcripts, as all isolated RNA had been reverse transcribed. Repertoires were generated with immunoSEQ multiplex PCR, while TCRdb's copy carries only in-frame clones and drops some. Here the sample spans approximately 5,800 clones, around 75% being singletons. The V and J genes are TRBV7-6 and TRBJ1-2; D is unclear. Source material: Tregs from blood. This TCR was recovered from a man between 18 and 35 years old in good health. The CDR3 region is CASSLAYYPNYGYTF. The CDR3 DNA reads TGTGCCAGCAGCTTAGCGTACTACCCTAACTATGGCTACACCTTC.